These T cell receptor beta chains were read from a single sample in a study of CXCR3-negative and CXCR3-positive naive CD8 T cells. One entry per CDR3 protein, without DNA, is what TCRdb gives after re-calling the 5' RACE reads. This sample's table has approximately 6,200 distinct CDR3 sequences. The material sequenced was naive CXCR3+ CD8+ T cells from blood. Every receptor here comes from a human donor in good health. Some clones in this sample may be carry-over from other donors' samples. CDR3s include the opening cysteine and the closing phenylalanine or tryptophan. Each record gives: clone size, V gene, J gene, CDR3 protein. Size is stated for part of the rows, as once, few or many counts, or as a class when the clone is expanded.

size: NA; V: TRBV28; J: TRBJ2-7; CDR3: CASHDWTGVSYEQYF
size: NA; V: TRBV25-1; J: TRBJ1-2; CDR3: CASSDWGQNHGYTF
size: medium-sized; V: TRBV29-1; J: TRBJ1-1; CDR3: CSVDRSLNTEAFF
size: medium-sized; V: TRBV28; J: TRBJ2-7; CDR3: CASSPPSLGVLAGLGDYEQYF
size: medium-sized; V: TRBV4-2; J: TRBJ1-1; CDR3: CASSQAFGRNTEAFF
size: medium-sized; V: TRBV20-1; J: TRBJ2-3; CDR3: CSASGLDTDTQYF
size: medium-sized; V: TRBV4-2; J: TRBJ2-7; CDR3: CASSQDFRREGSYEQYF
size: NA; V: TRBV7-9; J: TRBJ2-1; CDR3: CASSLSGGGTPSYNEQFF
size: medium-sized; V: TRBV25-1; J: TRBJ2-5; CDR3: CASSISTFQETQYF
size: NA; V: TRBV29-1; J: TRBJ2-7; CDR3: CSVEARLESSYEQYF
size: NA; V: TRBV7-9; J: TRBJ2-7; CDR3: CASSPWDRGYEQYF
size: large; V: TRBV6-5; J: TRBJ2-7; CDR3: CASSYPRLAGGYEQYF
size: NA; V: TRBV29-1; J: TRBJ2-1; CDR3: CSVETSLNNEQFF
size: NA; V: TRBV29-1; J: TRBJ1-2; CDR3: CSVEALNGGYTF
size: NA; V: TRBV6-5; J: TRBJ2-7; CDR3: CASSLDGTPLYEQYF
size: NA; V: TRBV29-1; J: TRBJ2-7; CDR3: CSVEGTVPYEQYF
size: medium-sized; V: TRBV29-1; J: TRBJ2-7; CDR3: CSVVMGYRMTYEQYF
size: NA; V: TRBV29-1; J: TRBJ2-7; CDR3: CSVDFQGEKQYF
size: NA; V: TRBV29-1; J: TRBJ2-7; CDR3: CSVEGRTRSSYEQYF
size: NA; V: TRBV6-2/TRBV6-3; J: TRBJ2-1; CDR3: CASRERGGPYYNEQFF
size: medium-sized; V: TRBV27; J: TRBJ1-5; CDR3: CASSLWAGGQPQHF
size: medium-sized; V: TRBV7-6; J: TRBJ1-2; CDR3: CASSLRQGSAYGYTF
size: medium-sized; V: TRBV15; J: TRBJ2-3; CDR3: CATSRSWDTQYF
size: medium-sized; V: TRBV7-9; J: TRBJ2-3; CDR3: CASSLEGTDTQYF
size: NA; V: TRBV6-6; J: TRBJ1-5; CDR3: CASSLRGVGNQPQHF
size: NA; V: TRBV13; J: TRBJ1-1; CDR3: CASSLGGGRATEAFF
size: medium-sized; V: TRBV7-8; J: TRBJ1-1; CDR3: CASSVKSTEAFF
size: NA; V: TRBV2; J: TRBJ2-1; CDR3: CASRIAANEQFF
size: NA; V: TRBV19; J: TRBJ2-1; CDR3: CASSIARNNEQFF
size: NA; V: TRBV5-1; J: TRBJ1-5; CDR3: CASSLAGGEGNQPQHF
size: medium-sized; V: TRBV12-3/TRBV12-4; J: TRBJ2-1; CDR3: CASSSGTSGYNEQFF
size: NA; V: TRBV5-1; J: TRBJ2-3; CDR3: CASSDNRGRGDTDTQYF
size: NA; V: TRBV15; J: TRBJ2-7; CDR3: CATSRVPSGSTYEQYF
size: medium-sized; V: TRBV6-4; J: TRBJ2-2; CDR3: CASSDSWREGRTGELFF
size: medium-sized; V: TRBV20-1; J: TRBJ2-1; CDR3: CSASPGLAVYEQFF
size: large; V: TRBV7-9; J: TRBJ1-2; CDR3: CATQSGQGAQGYGYTF
size: NA; V: TRBV2; J: TRBJ2-5; CDR3: CASRSREAQYF
size: NA; V: TRBV29-1; J: TRBJ1-4; CDR3: CSVGQSHEKLFF
size: NA; V: TRBV29-1; J: TRBJ1-2; CDR3: CSVTTGSSNYGYTF
size: NA; V: TRBV29-1; J: TRBJ2-2; CDR3: CSVGVTGELFF
size: NA; V: TRBV29-1; J: TRBJ1-4; CDR3: CSVEDRGRSGEKLFF
size: NA; V: TRBV29-1; J: TRBJ2-1; CDR3: CSVEEPGQGYNEQFF